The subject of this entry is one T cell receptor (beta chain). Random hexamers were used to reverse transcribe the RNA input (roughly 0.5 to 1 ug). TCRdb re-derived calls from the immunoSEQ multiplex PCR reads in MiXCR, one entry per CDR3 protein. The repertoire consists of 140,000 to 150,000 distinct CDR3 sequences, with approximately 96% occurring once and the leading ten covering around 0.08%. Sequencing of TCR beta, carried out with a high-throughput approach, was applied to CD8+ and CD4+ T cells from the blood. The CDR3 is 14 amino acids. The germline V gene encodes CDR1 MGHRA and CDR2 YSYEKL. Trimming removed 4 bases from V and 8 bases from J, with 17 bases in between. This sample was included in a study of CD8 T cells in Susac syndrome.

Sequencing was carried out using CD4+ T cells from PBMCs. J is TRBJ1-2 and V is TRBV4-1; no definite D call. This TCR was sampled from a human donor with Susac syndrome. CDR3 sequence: CASSLTLLSGGYTF. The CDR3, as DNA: TGCGCCAGCAGCCTTACGCTACTAAGCGGGGGCTACACCTTC.